These 15 T cell receptor beta chains came from one sample sequenced in a study of blood T cell repertoires in COVID-19. Only in-frame clones appear in the TCRdb table, and some are missing; sequencing was by immunoSEQ multiplex PCR. Seen here are around 170,000 clones, around 83% observed once, and the top ten hold less than 3.5%. Sequencing was performed on peripheral blood. The receptors come from a woman aged 25-40 years with active or convalescent COVID-19.

This chain joins TRBV18 and TRBJ1-5; 8 bases agree with TRBD1. CDR1 and CDR2 from the germline V gene are KGHSH and LQKENI. With V trimmed by 4 bases and J by 8 bases, 19 bases remained unmatched. The CDR3 runs 18 residues. This CDR3 reads CASSRGRQGPLGGKPQHF. The CDR3 DNA reads as TGTGCCAGCTCACGGGGGAGACAGGGGCCACTCGGTGGAAAGCCCCAGCATTTT.

This chain connects TRBV18 to TRBJ2-7; 7 bases agree with TRBD2. V lost 2 bases and J lost 5; bases outside the gene matches: 9. CDR3 length equals 15 residues. Looked up from germline, CDR1 is KGHSH and CDR2 is LQKENI. The CDR3 is CASSPEGLAENEQYF. CDR3 bases: TGTGCCAGCTCACCAGAGGGGCTAGCGGAGAACGAGCAGTACTTC.

The chain employs TRBV29-1 and TRBJ2-7; D is unresolved. CDR3 length: 17 amino acids. The germline V gene has CDR1 SQVTM and CDR2 ANQGSEA. V dropped 3 bases and J dropped 0 bases, with 21 bases sitting between them. As DNA, the CDR3 is TGCAGCGTTGAGGGCGTACGGTGGTTGTTAAGCTCCTACGAGCAGTACTTC. This translates into CSVEGVRWLLSSYEQYF.

This sequence joins TRBV6-5 and TRBJ1-3; 9 bases map to TRBD1. Per germline, CDR1 MNHEY and CDR2 SVGAGI. The ends lost 5 bases at V and 5 bases at J; junction bases unmatched: 4. This CDR3 spans 14 amino acids. The CDR3 loop reads CASSKGQGRNTIYF. The DNA of the CDR3 is TGTGCCAGCAGTAAGGGACAGGGAAGAAACACCATATATTTT.

V and J are TRBV3-1 (or the pseudogene TRBV3-2) and TRBJ2-5; 11 bases fit TRBD2. Per the germline V gene, CDR1 is LGHDT and CDR2 is YNNKEL (reference sequence). CDR3 length: 15 amino acids. Unmatched junction bases numbered 2, after V lost 4 bases and J lost 1 base. The CDR3 reads CASSPGTSGQETQYF. In DNA, the CDR3 is TGTGCCAGCAGCCCTGGGACTAGCGGCCAAGAGACCCAGTACTTC.

The CDR3 region has the DNA TGCGCCAGCAGCCAAGTTCACAGCTCTGGAAACACCATATATTTT. Amino acids: CASSQVHSSGNTIYF. The rearrangement joins TRBV4-1 to TRBJ1-3; D ambiguous. Between the trimmed V and J ends, which lost 1 base and 0 bases, there was a span of 7 bases. Germline V gene sequence: CDR1 MGHRA, CDR2 YSYEKL. This CDR3 spans 15 amino acids.

J is TRBJ1-3 and V is TRBV3-1 (or the pseudogene TRBV3-2); no definite D call. Trimming took 4 bases from V and 3 from J, leaving 10 bases between them. CDR1 is LGHDT and CDR2 is YNNKEL in the germline V gene (reference sequence). CDR3 length equals 14 residues. Here the CDR3 DNA reads TGTGCCAGCAGCCCCGGACTACTTGGAAACACCATATATTTT. This encodes CASSPGLLGNTIYF.

The chain carries TRBV28 and TRBJ2-5; D is possibly TRBD1 (5 bases). Per germline, CDR1 MDHEN and CDR2 SYDVKM. V was pared by 2 bases and J by 2 bases, with 9 bases between. The CDR3 covers 14 residues. The CDR3 DNA is TGTGCCAGCAGTTTACACGACAGTCAAGAGACCCAGTACTTC. It codes for CASSLHDSQETQYF.

This clone was observed a few times. The CDR3 spells CASSLKGAGNQPQHF. The CDR3 bases are TGTGCCAGCAGTCTAAAGGGGGCTGGCAATCAGCCCCAGCATTTT. V usage is TRBV6-5 and J usage is TRBJ1-5; 7 bases are a match to TRBD1. The CDR3 loop spans 15 amino acids. The J segment lost 2 bases and the V segment lost 5 bases, leaving 6 bases of the junction unmatched. CDR1 is MNHEY and CDR2 is SVGAGI in the germline V gene.

This clone was seen a handful of times. V is TRBV5-1 and J is TRBJ1-6; TRBD1 aligns across 7 bases. The CDR3 has 15 residues. The V gene end was trimmed by 3 bases and the J gene end by 7 bases; junction bases not matched to a gene: 7. Germline V lookup: CDR1 SGHRS, CDR2 YFSETQ. The DNA of the CDR3 is TGCGCCAGCAGCTCGACAGGGAACAAGAATTCACCCCTCCACTTT. It codes for CASSSTGNKNSPLHF.

The chain carries TRBV18 and TRBJ2-2; 14 bases fit TRBD2. Trimming took 3 bases from V and 0 from J; bases not matched to a gene: 6. This CDR3 contains 19 residues. Germline V gives CDR1 KGHSH, CDR2 LQKENI. CDR3 sequence: CASSPRLAGGSANTGELFF. DNA for the CDR3: TGTGCCAGCTCACCTCGACTAGCGGGAGGGAGCGCGAACACCGGGGAGCTGTTTTTT.

J is TRBJ2-5 and V is TRBV15; TRBD2 might be the D (6 bases). Looked up from germline, CDR1 is LNHNV and CDR2 is YYDKDF (reference sequence). The V end lost 5 bases, the J end lost 3 bases, and 10 bases lay between the germline ends. The CDR3 length is 13 residues. CDR3 amino acids: CATSGTQEETQYF. CDR3 bases: TGTGCCACCAGCGGGACTCAAGAAGAGACCCAGTACTTC.

This chain connects TRBV19 to TRBJ2-1; 9 positions agree with TRBD2. This CDR3 contains 15 residues. Germline CDR1 LNHDA, CDR2 SQIVND (reference sequence). The V and J ends lost 0 bases and 6 bases, in that order; junction bases with no gene match: 3. The CDR3 protein is CASSIEGGGANEQFF. The CDR3 DNA reads TGTGCCAGTAGTATAGAGGGCGGGGGGGCCAATGAGCAGTTCTTC.

This clone was seen once. The genes are TRBV30 and TRBJ1-2; TRBD1 matches at 8 bases. The CDR3 totals 13 residues. The germline gives CDR1 GTSNPN, CDR2 SVGIG (reference sequence). V trimming: 5 bases; J trimming: 5 bases; junction bases outside the gene matches: 7. The DNA of the CDR3 is TGTGCCTGGGACAGGGGCGCGGGATATGGCTACACCTTC. Its translation is CAWDRGAGYGYTF.

V and J are TRBV21-1 and TRBJ1-3; whether TRBD1, the table's D call, matches the DNA was not checked. TRBV21-1 is listed as a pseudogene. The CDR3 consists of 13 residues. The CDR3: CASRTDSGNTIYF. CDR3 DNA: TGTGCCAGCCGGACAGACTCTGGAAACACCATATATTTT.